The sequence of this T cell receptor (beta chain) was determined in a study of blood T cell repertoires in COVID-19. Turning to the study itself: The cDNA or gDNA used as material had been derived from T cells, B-cell-depleted T cells, or PBMCs.

Source study methods: Amplification of reference gene primers was used by the study to estimate nucleated cell counts. Data came from immunoSEQ multiplex PCR; TCRdb stores just in-frame clones and leaves some out. The V and J calls and clone size are taken from that table; D and trimming were inferred from the DNA. Among around 170,000 clones listed, roughly nine tenths were seen once. The CDR3 loop spans 13 amino acids. Per the germline V gene, CDR1 is LGHNA and CDR2 is YNFKEQ. Trimming cost V 3 bases and J 6 bases; bases outside gene matches: 0. The chain links TRBV4-2 to TRBJ2-7; 12 positions agree with TRBD2. The TCR sequence derives from a woman aged 25-40 years with active or convalescent COVID-19. Sequenced material: peripheral blood. The chain's CDR3 is CASSQGLAGEQYF. For the CDR3, the DNA is TGTGCCAGCAGCCAGGGACTAGCGGGCGAGCAGTACTTC.